Shown below are 9 T cell receptor beta chains from a single sample sequenced in a study of type 1 regulatory T cells. TCRdb processed the reads anew with MiXCR; each CDR3 protein has one entry. In the table there are about 97,000 distinct CDR3 sequences, roughly 28% of which are singletons. The sample was CD4+ T cells, either the whole sample or a sorted fraction (not recorded which). The receptor source for this set is a human donor in good health.

This chain connects TRBV29-1 to TRBJ2-5; D perhaps matches TRBD2 (6 bases). Germline V gives CDR1 SQVTM, CDR2 ANQGSEA. V was trimmed by 3 bases and J by 5 bases, leaving 16 bases between them. The CDR3 length is 14 residues. The CDR3: CSVDGLAGRETQYF. DNA for the CDR3: TGCAGCGTTGATGGTCTGGCGGGAAGGGAGACCCAGTACTTC.

DNA for the CDR3: TGTGCTGCCTCAATTAGCTCTGGAAACACCATATATTTT. Translated, it gives CAASISSGNTIYF. The chain recombines TRBV30 with TRBJ1-3, with D unresolved. Germline lookup yields CDR1 GTSNPN and CDR2 SVGIG (reference sequence). The CDR3 runs 13 residues.

V is TRBV5-1 and J is TRBJ2-5; weak D call: TRBD1 (6 bases). V lost 5 bases and J 5 bases, leaving 19 bases between the germline ends. Germline assignment: CDR1 SGHRS and CDR2 YFSETQ. The CDR3 is 15 residues long. In DNA form, the CDR3 reads TGCGCCAGCAGTCGCTCCACAGGGACCGGGGAGACCCAGTACTTC. As protein: CASSRSTGTGETQYF.

This clonotype occurred once. The genes are TRBV3-1 and TRBJ2-1; TRBD2 matches at 9 bases. There are 17 residues in the CDR3. Looked up from germline, CDR1 is LGHDT and CDR2 is YNNKEL (reference sequence). V lost 4 bases and J lost 9; bases outside the gene matches: 16. In DNA, the CDR3 is TGTGCCAGCAGCCCTCCGGGACTAGCCCCGAGACCCGGTGAGCAGTTCTTC. Amino acid sequence: CASSPPGLAPRPGEQFF.

The sample holds a few counts of this clonotype. The CDR3 region has the DNA TGTGCCAGCAGCGGGAGCGTCCACAATGAGCAGTTCTTC. Protein product: CASSGSVHNEQFF. J is TRBJ2-1 and V is TRBV7-2; TRBD2 is a possible D gene (5 bases). The germline V and J ends were trimmed by 5 bases and 5 bases, with 10 bases remaining between them. The germline V gene has CDR1 SGHTA and CDR2 FQGNSA. There are 13 residues in the CDR3.

V is TRBV15 and J is TRBJ2-1, with D perhaps TRBD1 (6 bases). The V end was cut by 1 base, the J end by 8 bases, with 15 bases between. This CDR3 spans 15 amino acids. Germline loops: CDR1 LNHNV, CDR2 YYDKDF (reference sequence). Here the CDR3 reads CATSRGADSVYEQFF. CDR3 coding DNA: TGTGCCACCAGCAGAGGTGCGGACAGCGTCTATGAGCAGTTCTTC.

The chain is built from TRBV7-3 and TRBJ2-1, with D unclear. V lost 5 bases, J lost 1 base, and 12 bases lay in between. The germline V gene encodes CDR1 SGHTA and CDR2 FQGTGA. This CDR3 spans 15 amino acids. The CDR3 DNA reads TGTGCCAGCAGCCTCCATAGGGCGTCCTACAATGAGCAGTTCTTC. The encoded protein is CASSLHRASYNEQFF. Full variable domain (remainder filled in from reference TRBV7-3 and TRBJ2-1): GAGVSQTPSNKVTEKGKYVELRCDPISGHTALYWYRQSLGQGPEFLIYFQGTGAADDSGLPNDRFFAVRPEGSVSTLKIQRTERGDSAVYLCASSLHRASYNEQFFGPGTRLTVL.

This clonotype was seen a few times. The chain links TRBV9 to TRBJ2-7, with TRBD1 as a possible D gene (6 bases). CDR3 size: 14 residues. Germline V gene lookup returns CDR1 SGDLS and CDR2 YYNGEE. Deletions cut 3 bases from V and 5 bases from J, with 15 bases between. The CDR3 nucleotides read TGTGCCAGCAGCGCCCAGGGGTTCGCCCACGAGCAGTACTTC. It codes for CASSAQGFAHEQYF.

V and J are TRBV7-2 and TRBJ2-7; possibly TRBD2 for D (6 bases). The CDR3 runs to 16 residues. The germline V gene has CDR1 SGHTA and CDR2 FQGNSA. V was trimmed by 7 bases and J by 3 bases, leaving 22 bases between them. CDR3 protein: CASISFGTGPFYEQYF. For the CDR3, the DNA is TGTGCCAGCATCTCCTTCGGGACTGGCCCGTTCTACGAGCAGTACTTC.